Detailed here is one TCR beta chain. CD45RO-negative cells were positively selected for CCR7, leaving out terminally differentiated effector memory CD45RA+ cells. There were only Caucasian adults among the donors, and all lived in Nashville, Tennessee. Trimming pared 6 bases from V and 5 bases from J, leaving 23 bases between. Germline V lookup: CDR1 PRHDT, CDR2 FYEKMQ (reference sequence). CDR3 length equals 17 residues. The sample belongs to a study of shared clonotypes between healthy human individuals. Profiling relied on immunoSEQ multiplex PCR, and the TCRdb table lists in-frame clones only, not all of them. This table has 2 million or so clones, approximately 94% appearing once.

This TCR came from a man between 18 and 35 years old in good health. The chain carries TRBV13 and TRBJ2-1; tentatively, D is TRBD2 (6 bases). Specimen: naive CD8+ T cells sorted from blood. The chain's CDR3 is CASRVEPGTSFNNEQFF. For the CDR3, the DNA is TGTGCCAGCAGAGTGGAGCCCGGGACTTCCTTCAACAATGAGCAGTTCTTC.